This is a list of T cell receptor beta chains from one sample in a study of blood T cells in healthy people across ages. TCRdb used MiXCR to reprocess the 5' RACE reads, holding one entry per CDR3 protein. The table includes 700,000 to 850,000 distinct CDR3 sequences, roughly 35% detected once. Sequencing input: blood. These receptors all stem from a man aged 18 to 29 in good health. The conserved cysteine and the conserved F or W are not part of the CDR3 here. Fields, in order: CDR3 protein, clone size, V gene, J gene. Part of the rows lack a size; the others show once, few, many or a class for expanded clones.

cdr3_aa: ASSFVAPGTVYGYT
clone_size: few
v_call: TRBV12-3/TRBV12-4
j_call: TRBJ1-2

cdr3_aa: ASSNPGTTNEKLF
clone_size: NA
v_call: TRBV5-1
j_call: TRBJ1-4

cdr3_aa: SVERQPNPSYNEQY
clone_size: NA
v_call: TRBV29-1
j_call: TRBJ2-7

cdr3_aa: ASPISMKGQGAEQY
clone_size: NA
v_call: TRBV5-1
j_call: TRBJ2-7

cdr3_aa: ASSANTDTQY
clone_size: few
v_call: TRBV7-2
j_call: TRBJ2-3

cdr3_aa: ASSLVEKGLNQPQH
clone_size: few
v_call: TRBV7-8
j_call: TRBJ1-5

cdr3_aa: SARDIEGGADTGELF
clone_size: once
v_call: TRBV20-1
j_call: TRBJ2-2

cdr3_aa: SASLRSGFYGYT
clone_size: NA
v_call: TRBV20-1
j_call: TRBJ1-2

cdr3_aa: SASPPGGTPLH
clone_size: few
v_call: TRBV20-1
j_call: TRBJ1-6

cdr3_aa: ASRRDRGKLTDTQY
clone_size: many
v_call: TRBV12-3/TRBV12-4
j_call: TRBJ2-3

cdr3_aa: SAHEGQGNTEAF
clone_size: few
v_call: TRBV20-1
j_call: TRBJ1-1

cdr3_aa: ASSEAGTGRYNEQY
clone_size: NA
v_call: TRBV6-1
j_call: TRBJ2-5

cdr3_aa: SVRGVPGQGNSSGYT
clone_size: few
v_call: TRBV29-1
j_call: TRBJ1-2

cdr3_aa: ASSFDGLDEQY
clone_size: NA
v_call: TRBV12-3/TRBV12-4
j_call: TRBJ2-7

cdr3_aa: ASSQEGGLGYT
clone_size: NA
v_call: TRBV4-1
j_call: TRBJ1-2

cdr3_aa: ASSHFGDRALGNSPPH
clone_size: NA
v_call: TRBV3-1
j_call: TRBJ1-6

cdr3_aa: AISEATGDTEAF
clone_size: NA
v_call: TRBV10-3
j_call: TRBJ1-1

cdr3_aa: ASSDEGGEAF
clone_size: few
v_call: TRBV3-1
j_call: TRBJ1-1

cdr3_aa: AGSFGQGITYEQY
clone_size: NA
v_call: TRBV5-5
j_call: TRBJ2-7

cdr3_aa: RGDGGPTEAF
clone_size: once
v_call: TRBV20-1
j_call: TRBJ1-1

cdr3_aa: ASSRRQNRADTQY
clone_size: NA
v_call: TRBV7-9
j_call: TRBJ2-3

cdr3_aa: ASTPGNPPLH
clone_size: few
v_call: TRBV12-3/TRBV12-4
j_call: TRBJ1-6

cdr3_aa: ASSLASWDSPLH
clone_size: NA
v_call: TRBV5-5
j_call: TRBJ1-6

cdr3_aa: ASSLDRAGGPASTDTQY
clone_size: few
v_call: TRBV7-8
j_call: TRBJ2-3

cdr3_aa: SARHSSNQPQH
clone_size: NA
v_call: TRBV20-1
j_call: TRBJ1-5

cdr3_aa: ASSLGLPAGTDMQY
clone_size: NA
v_call: TRBV12-3/TRBV12-4
j_call: TRBJ2-3

cdr3_aa: ASLGQGGGGYT
clone_size: few
v_call: TRBV28
j_call: TRBJ1-2

cdr3_aa: ASSLGRQGVQDTQY
clone_size: few
v_call: TRBV12-3/TRBV12-4
j_call: TRBJ2-3

cdr3_aa: ASSAGAKIQETQY
clone_size: NA
v_call: TRBV7-9
j_call: TRBJ2-5

cdr3_aa: SASNGGDQPQH
clone_size: many
v_call: TRBV20-1
j_call: TRBJ1-5

cdr3_aa: ASSGVAQETQY
clone_size: NA
v_call: TRBV2
j_call: TRBJ2-5

cdr3_aa: ASSLLRESNPEAF
clone_size: NA
v_call: TRBV12-3/TRBV12-4
j_call: TRBJ1-1

cdr3_aa: ASSFSGILEKLF
clone_size: NA
v_call: TRBV12-3/TRBV12-4
j_call: TRBJ1-4

cdr3_aa: ASSLALLDTEAF
clone_size: few
v_call: TRBV7-2
j_call: TRBJ1-1

cdr3_aa: ASSLTQGPYNEQF
clone_size: many
v_call: TRBV9
j_call: TRBJ2-1

cdr3_aa: ASSLVGRDGYT
clone_size: many
v_call: TRBV7-2
j_call: TRBJ1-2

cdr3_aa: ASRPSGSGSKNIQY
clone_size: NA
v_call: TRBV12-3/TRBV12-4
j_call: TRBJ2-4

cdr3_aa: ASSDTGANTEAF
clone_size: NA
v_call: TRBV12-3/TRBV12-4
j_call: TRBJ1-1

cdr3_aa: ASSPSVGPSTDTQY
clone_size: NA
v_call: TRBV4-3
j_call: TRBJ2-3

cdr3_aa: ASSDSGTGKETQY
clone_size: NA
v_call: TRBV25-1
j_call: TRBJ2-5

cdr3_aa: ASSLRTDPWSYNEQY
clone_size: NA
v_call: TRBV4-3
j_call: TRBJ2-5

cdr3_aa: ASSRGGFEAF
clone_size: NA
v_call: TRBV3-1
j_call: TRBJ1-1

cdr3_aa: SGGGQSGYGYT
clone_size: few
v_call: TRBV29-1
j_call: TRBJ1-2

cdr3_aa: ASSAALAGARGQF
clone_size: NA
v_call: TRBV7-2
j_call: TRBJ2-1

cdr3_aa: ASTERANLYREDNYGYT
clone_size: NA
v_call: TRBV28
j_call: TRBJ1-2

cdr3_aa: ASSYSRGLGGTPSGNTIY
clone_size: NA
v_call: TRBV6-5
j_call: TRBJ1-3

cdr3_aa: ASSPRQGDADTQY
clone_size: NA
v_call: TRBV4-3
j_call: TRBJ2-3

cdr3_aa: ASSLTGGHIADTQY
clone_size: NA
v_call: TRBV4-1
j_call: TRBJ2-3

cdr3_aa: SVFRELDTEAF
clone_size: NA
v_call: TRBV29-1
j_call: TRBJ1-1

cdr3_aa: ASTKRDTDTQY
clone_size: NA
v_call: TRBV12-3/TRBV12-4
j_call: TRBJ2-3

cdr3_aa: ASRHRDLYTEAF
clone_size: once
v_call: TRBV5-1
j_call: TRBJ1-1

cdr3_aa: ASSEERTQY
clone_size: NA
v_call: TRBV2
j_call: TRBJ2-5

cdr3_aa: ASSLLQGRQETQY
clone_size: few
v_call: TRBV5-1
j_call: TRBJ2-5

cdr3_aa: ASSQDLGVANTIY
clone_size: NA
v_call: TRBV4-3
j_call: TRBJ1-3

cdr3_aa: ASGVAPAGETQY
clone_size: few
v_call: TRBV12-5
j_call: TRBJ2-5

cdr3_aa: ASSFGSGRNEQF
clone_size: NA
v_call: TRBV7-2
j_call: TRBJ2-1

cdr3_aa: ASASRPRDEQY
clone_size: few
v_call: TRBV12-3/TRBV12-4
j_call: NA

cdr3_aa: ASSRDQINTGELF
clone_size: NA
v_call: TRBV5-4
j_call: TRBJ2-2

cdr3_aa: ASSLSRGGKEQY
clone_size: NA
v_call: TRBV7-3
j_call: TRBJ2-7